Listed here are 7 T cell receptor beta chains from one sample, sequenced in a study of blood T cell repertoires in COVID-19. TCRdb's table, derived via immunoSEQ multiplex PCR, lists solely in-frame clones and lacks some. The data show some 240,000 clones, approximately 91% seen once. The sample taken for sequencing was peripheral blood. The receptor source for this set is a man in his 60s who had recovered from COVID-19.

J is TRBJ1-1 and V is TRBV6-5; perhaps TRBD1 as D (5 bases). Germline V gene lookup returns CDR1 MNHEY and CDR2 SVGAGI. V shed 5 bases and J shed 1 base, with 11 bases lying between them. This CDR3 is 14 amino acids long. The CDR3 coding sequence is TGTGCCAGCAGTAACCCCCAGGGGAACACTGAAGCTTTCTTT. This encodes CASSNPQGNTEAFF.

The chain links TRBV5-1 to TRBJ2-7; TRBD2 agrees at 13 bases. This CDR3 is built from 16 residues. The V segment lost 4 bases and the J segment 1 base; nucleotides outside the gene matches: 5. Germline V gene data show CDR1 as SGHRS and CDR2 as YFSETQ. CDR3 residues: CASSHQTSGGSYEQYF. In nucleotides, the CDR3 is TGCGCCAGCAGCCACCAGACTAGCGGGGGGTCCTACGAGCAGTACTTC.

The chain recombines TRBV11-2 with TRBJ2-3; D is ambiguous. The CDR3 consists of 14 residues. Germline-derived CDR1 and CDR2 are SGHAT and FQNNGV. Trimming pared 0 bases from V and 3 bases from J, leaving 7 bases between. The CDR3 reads CASSLDLLTDTQYF. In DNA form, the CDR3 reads TGTGCCAGCAGCTTAGATTTGTTAACAGATACGCAGTATTTT.

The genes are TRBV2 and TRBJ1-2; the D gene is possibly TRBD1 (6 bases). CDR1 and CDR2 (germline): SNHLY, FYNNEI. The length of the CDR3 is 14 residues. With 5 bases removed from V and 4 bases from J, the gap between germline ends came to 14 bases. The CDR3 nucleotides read TGTGCCAGCAGTCCCCCAACAGGGTCCTATGGCTACACCTTC. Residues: CASSPPTGSYGYTF.

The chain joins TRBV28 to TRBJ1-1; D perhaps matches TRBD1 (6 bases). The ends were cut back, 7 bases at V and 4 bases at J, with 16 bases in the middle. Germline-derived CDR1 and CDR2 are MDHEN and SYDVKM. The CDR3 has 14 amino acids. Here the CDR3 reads CASTTLQGPTEAFF. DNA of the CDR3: TGTGCCAGCACTACATTACAGGGACCCACTGAAGCTTTCTTT.

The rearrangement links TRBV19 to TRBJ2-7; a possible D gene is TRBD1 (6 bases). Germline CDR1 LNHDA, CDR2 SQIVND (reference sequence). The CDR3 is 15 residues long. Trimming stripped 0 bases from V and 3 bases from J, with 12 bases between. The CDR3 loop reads CASSIEDRGYYEQYF. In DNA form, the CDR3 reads TGTGCCAGTAGTATAGAGGACAGAGGATACTACGAGCAGTACTTC.

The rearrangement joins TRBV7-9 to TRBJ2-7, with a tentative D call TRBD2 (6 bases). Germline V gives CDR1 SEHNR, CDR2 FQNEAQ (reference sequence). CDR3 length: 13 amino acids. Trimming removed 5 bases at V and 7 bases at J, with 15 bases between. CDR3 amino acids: CASSLMEGREQYF. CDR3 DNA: TGTGCCAGCAGCCTCATGGAGGGGCGAGAGCAGTACTTC.